This TCR beta chain originates from a study of blood T cell repertoires in COVID-19. The V end lost 4 bases, the J end lost 8 bases, and 11 bases lay between the germline ends. This CDR3 has 11 amino acids. Germline assignment: CDR1 SQVTM and CDR2 ANQGSEA. The Seattle patients joined while their infection was active and were tracked longitudinally afterward. Data came from immunoSEQ multiplex PCR; TCRdb stores just in-frame clones and leaves some out. The top ten hold approximately 7.3% of the sample, which has roughly 350,000 clones, approximately 91% seen once. The sequencing input was peripheral blood. This clonotype was sampled from a woman between 65 and 79 years old with COVID-19, enrolled during active disease. The V gene is TRBV29-1, the J gene TRBJ1-1; D perhaps matches TRBD1 (5 bases). The DNA for the CDR3 is TGCAGCGTTGCCCCGGCAGGGGAAGCTTTCTTT. Protein product: CSVAPAGEAFF.